The 30 T cell receptor beta chains given below trace back to one sample, sequenced in a study of identical twins. Each CDR3 protein gets one entry after TCRdb re-called the 5' RACE reads with MiXCR. This sample has 500,000 to 650,000 distinct CDR3 sequences, with 7% to 7.5% found just once. This sample also belongs to another study, concerning yellow fever vaccine responses in identical twins.

The sequenced material came from PBMCs. Receptors originate from a young woman in good health.

Note on this clonotype: One base away lies a much larger clone, so this may be a sequencing read error. The V and J genes are TRBV10-1 and TRBJ2-1; D might be TRBD1 (5 bases). CDR1 and CDR2 (germline): WNHNN, SYGVQD (reference sequence). CDR3 length equals 16 residues. As DNA, the CDR3 is TGCGCCAGCAATGAGTCGAGTGGGGCTCCCTACAATGAGCAGTTCTTC. Protein product: CASNESSGAPYNEQFF.

Ten or more counts support this clonotype. The chain employs TRBV20-1 and TRBJ2-5; D possibly corresponds to TRBD1 (6 bases). Germline CDR1 is DFQATT and CDR2 is SNEGSKA (reference sequence). Trimming pared 4 bases from V and 0 bases from J, leaving 9 bases between. The CDR3 runs to 13 residues. CDR3 sequence: CSAIDRNQETQYF. The CDR3 DNA reads TGCAGTGCTATAGACAGGAACCAAGAGACCCAGTACTTC.

V usage is TRBV7-8 and J usage is TRBJ2-3; TRBD2 matches 9 bases. Germline V gives CDR1 SGHVS, CDR2 FQNEAQ. This CDR3 is built from 18 residues. V gave up 0 bases and J gave up 0 bases; unmatched junction bases: 7. The CDR3 protein is CASSLATSGHKSTDTQYF. The CDR3, as DNA: TGTGCCAGCAGCTTAGCGACTAGCGGCCATAAAAGCACAGATACGCAGTATTTT.

Only a few counts were recorded for this clonotype. This rearrangement joins TRBV29-1 to TRBJ2-2; D is possibly TRBD1 or TRBD2 (5 bases each). This CDR3 is built from 16 residues. Germline CDR1 SQVTM, CDR2 ANQGSEA. Trimming left V 8 bases short and J 0 bases short, with 19 bases between. CDR3 region: CSTTPGAWPNTGELFF. CDR3 bases: TGCAGCACTACCCCCGGGGCTTGGCCGAACACCGGGGAGCTGTTTTTT.

This clonotype has ten or more counts. The rearrangement uses TRBV12-3 or TRBV12-4 and TRBJ2-2; D unresolved. The V end lost 1 base, the J end lost 7 bases, and 13 bases lay between the germline ends. The CDR3 runs 15 residues. DNA for the CDR3: TGTGCCAGCAGTTTAGTGGACCGCGGATACGGGGAGCTGTTTTTT. Translating gives CASSLVDRGYGELFF.

Many counts were recorded for this clonotype. The chain couples TRBV20-1 to TRBJ1-6, with D perhaps TRBD1 (5 bases). Trimming left V 3 bases short and J 10 bases short, with 19 bases between. CDR1 is DFQATT, CDR2 SNEGSKA, per germline (reference sequence). The CDR3 loop spans 15 amino acids. The CDR3 DNA reads TGCAGTGCTAGGTCCTTCGGGGCTAGTGGGTCACCCCTCCACTTT. It specifies CSARSFGASGSPLHF.

The J gene is TRBJ2-3, the V gene TRBV28; D may be TRBD1 or TRBD2 (5 bases each). Between the trimmed V and J ends, which lost 4 bases and 2 bases, there was a span of 10 bases. The germline gives CDR1 MDHEN, CDR2 SYDVKM. The CDR3 loop spans 14 amino acids. The CDR3 loop is CASSSPGTTDTQYF. CDR3 nucleotide sequence: TGTGCCAGCAGTTCCCCCGGGACCACAGATACGCAGTATTTT.

This clonotype was seen a few times. V usage is TRBV7-9 and J usage is TRBJ2-1, with no clear D. This CDR3 contains 14 residues. V was shortened by 0 bases and J by 10 bases, with 13 bases between the two germline ends. Germline-derived CDR1 and CDR2 are SEHNR and FQNEAQ (reference sequence). For the CDR3, the DNA is TGTGCCAGCAGCTTAGCGGATCGCTTCGGGGAGCAGTTCTTC. Translated, it gives CASSLADRFGEQFF.

This chain uses TRBV5-1 with TRBJ1-2, with D unclear. The germline CDR1 and CDR2 sequences are SGHRS and YFSETQ. The V end lost 2 bases, the J end lost 3 bases, and 5 bases lay between the germline ends. The length of the CDR3 is 12 residues. The DNA for the CDR3 is TGCGCCAGCAGCTTTGACTACTATGGCTACACCTTC. This encodes CASSFDYYGYTF. The full variable domain, rest sourced from reference TRBV5-1 and TRBJ1-2, is KAGVTQTPRYLIKTRGQQVTLSCSPISGHRSVSWYQQTPGQGLQFLFEYFSETQRNKGNFPGRFSGRQFSNSRSEMNVSTLELGDSALYLCASSFDYYGYTFGSGTRLTVV.

This clonotype was seen ten or more times. The chain links TRBV7-9 to TRBJ2-2; 8 nucleotides line up with TRBD2. Germline CDR1 is SEHNR and CDR2 is FQNEAQ (reference sequence). The junction had 8 bases not matched to a gene; V was cut back by 5 bases and J by 3 bases. CDR3 size: 16 residues. CDR3 in DNA: TGTGCCAGCAGCCCGCGGACTAGCTCCTACACCGGGGAGCTGTTTTTT. Residues: CASSPRTSSYTGELFF.

The CDR3: CASSQDGIAGHTNTDTQYF. The CDR3 DNA is TGTGCCAGCAGCCAAGATGGTATAGCGGGCCATACGAACACAGATACGCAGTATTTT. This chain connects TRBV3-1 to TRBJ2-3; 7 bases agree with TRBD2. V was clipped by 0 bases and J by 2 bases; unmatched bases: 14. Looked up from germline, CDR1 is LGHDT and CDR2 is YNNKEL (reference sequence). This CDR3 is 19 amino acids long.

In this sample, this clonotype turned up a few times. This chain links TRBV11-2 with TRBJ2-3; TRBD2 aligns across 11 bases. This CDR3 has 18 amino acids. Germline values: CDR1 SGHAT, CDR2 FQNNGV. V shed 2 bases and J 3 bases; nucleotides not matched to a gene: 10. In DNA, the CDR3 is TGTGCCAGCAGCTTAAATGTCGCGGGACTAGCGGTGACAGATACGCAGTATTTT. Its translation: CASSLNVAGLAVTDTQYF.

The V call is TRBV12-3 or TRBV12-4, the J call TRBJ2-5; 10 positions match TRBD1. Trimming took 3 bases from V and 1 from J; bases not matched to a gene: 5. CDR3 size: 16 residues. The CDR3 is CASSLRDRGLQETQYF. CDR3 coding DNA: TGTGCCAGCAGTTTGCGGGACAGGGGACTCCAAGAGACCCAGTACTTC.

Ten or more counts support this clonotype. The chain couples TRBV28 to TRBJ2-1; D gene uncertain. Trimming removed 6 bases at V and 0 bases at J, with 9 bases between. The CDR3 extends over 14 amino acids. The germline V gene encodes CDR1 MDHEN and CDR2 SYDVKM. For the CDR3, the DNA is TGTGCCAGCAGCCTGACTCGCTCCTACAATGAGCAGTTCTTC. Its protein is CASSLTRSYNEQFF.

This clonotype was seen only a few times. The chain couples TRBV7-8 to TRBJ1-2; D not certain. Between the trimmed V and J ends, which lost 4 bases and 9 bases, there was a span of 18 bases. The germline CDR1 and CDR2 sequences are SGHVS and FQNEAQ. The CDR3 has 14 amino acids. The CDR3 sequence is CASSSRQQRRSYTF. The CDR3 nucleotides read TGTGCCAGCAGCTCCCGTCAGCAACGCCGTAGCTACACCTTC.

Details on this clonotype: One base away lies a much larger clone, so this may be a sequencing read error. The chain links TRBV28 to TRBJ2-2, with D possibly called TRBD1 or TRBD2 (5 bases each). There are 16 residues in the CDR3. Trimming removed 5 bases at V and 3 bases at J, with 16 bases between. Germline-derived CDR1 and CDR2 are MDHEN and SYDVKM. Written as DNA, the CDR3 is TGTGCCAGCAGTCGGGGCAGCTCAATTCACACCGGGGAGCTGTTTTTT. It specifies CASSRGSSIHTGELFF.

This clonotype was detected ten times or more. V is TRBV5-1 and J is TRBJ1-1, with D maybe TRBD1 (5 bases). Germline CDR1 is SGHRS and CDR2 is YFSETQ. V lost 4 bases and J 3 bases, leaving 25 bases between the germline ends. The CDR3 has 18 amino acids. This chain's CDR3 is CASSPGGRGFSLDTEAFF. The CDR3 coding sequence is TGCGCCAGCAGCCCCGGCGGTAGGGGTTTCAGCCTGGACACTGAAGCTTTCTTT. The full variable domain, rest sourced from reference TRBV5-1 and TRBJ1-1, is KAGVTQTPRYLIKTRGQQVTLSCSPISGHRSVSWYQQTPGQGLQFLFEYFSETQRNKGNFPGRFSGRQFSNSRSEMNVSTLELGDSALYLCASSPGGRGFSLDTEAFFGQGTRLTVV.

The chain couples TRBV5-1 to TRBJ1-2; TRBD1 matches at 7 bases. This CDR3 has 18 amino acids. Trimming took 0 bases from V and 8 from J; bases not matched to a gene: 19. Germline CDR1 SGHRS, CDR2 YFSETQ. CDR3 amino acids: CASSLARAGQIQGLGYTF. CDR3 DNA: TGCGCCAGCAGCTTGGCCCGGGCTGGGCAGATACAGGGGCTCGGCTACACCTTC.

In its sample, this clonotype was seen many times. The chain joins TRBV29-1 to TRBJ2-7; 7 bases agree with TRBD2. This CDR3 has 14 residues. The V segment lost 4 bases and the J segment 3 bases; nucleotides outside the gene matches: 9. The germline V gene encodes CDR1 SQVTM and CDR2 ANQGSEA. CDR3 sequence (DNA): TGCAGCGTTGGGGGCGGGAGAGGCGGCTACGAGCAGTACTTC. As protein: CSVGGGRGGYEQYF.

The chain combines TRBV20-1 with TRBJ2-7; 10 nucleotides line up with TRBD1. Losses at the gene ends were 6 bases for V and 8 bases for J; bases not matched to a gene: 10. CDR3 length: 13 residues. The germline V gene has CDR1 DFQATT and CDR2 SNEGSKA (reference sequence). The CDR3 loop is CSARSGDRGKQYV. In DNA, the CDR3 is TGCAGTGCCCGGAGTGGGGACAGGGGAAAGCAGTACGTC.

The chain joins TRBV7-8 to TRBJ2-1; 14 positions match TRBD2. From germline, CDR1 is SGHVS and CDR2 FQNEAQ. The CDR3 has 18 amino acids. V shed 5 bases and J 4 bases; nucleotides not matched to a gene: 10. This CDR3 is CASSPLRTSGRRYNEQFF. The DNA for the CDR3 is TGTGCCAGCAGCCCGCTGCGGACTAGCGGGAGGCGATACAATGAGCAGTTCTTC. Looking up the rest from reference TRBV7-8 and TRBJ2-1 gives the full variable domain: GAGVSQSPRYKVAKRGQDVALRCDPISGHVSLFWYQQALGQGPEFLTYFQNEAQLDKSGLPSDRFFAERPEGSVSTLKIQRTQQEDSAVYLCASSPLRTSGRRYNEQFFGPGTRLTVL.

This clonotype was observed a few times. The chain couples TRBV4-1 to TRBJ2-7; TRBD1 matches at 8 bases. CDR1 MGHRA and CDR2 YSYEKL come from the germline V gene. The CDR3 has 14 amino acids. The V segment lost 2 bases and the J segment 4 bases; nucleotides outside the gene matches: 4. The CDR3 is CASSQIGTGYEQYF. CDR3 nucleotide sequence: TGCGCCAGCAGCCAAATAGGGACAGGATACGAGCAGTACTTC.

This clonotype was seen repeatedly, ten times or more. The chain carries TRBV9 and TRBJ2-1, with TRBD1 identical over 7 bases. Losses at the gene ends were 1 base for V and 7 bases for J; bases not matched to a gene: 8. Germline loops: CDR1 SGDLS, CDR2 YYNGEE. This CDR3 is 15 amino acids long. The CDR3 bases are TGTGCCAGCAGCGTACCCGGGACAGCTCTGAATGAGCAGTTCTTC. Protein: CASSVPGTALNEQFF.

This clonotype was detected ten times or more. Written as DNA, the CDR3 is TGTGCCAGCAGTTGGACTAGCGGGAGTCACGAGCAGTTCTTC. It codes for CASSWTSGSHEQFF. The rearrangement links TRBV12-3 or TRBV12-4 to TRBJ2-1, with TRBD2 matching 13 bases. The V segment lost 4 bases and the J segment 10 bases; nucleotides outside the gene matches: 4. The CDR3 runs to 14 residues.

This clonotype came up many times. The chain uses TRBV27 and TRBJ2-1, with TRBD2 matching 13 bases. CDR1 and CDR2 (germline): MNHEY, SMNVEV (reference sequence). The CDR3 sequence is 17 residues long. V gave up 6 bases and J gave up 5 bases; unmatched junction bases: 10. The CDR3 sequence: CASSNTEGLAGNNEQFF. The CDR3 DNA follows: TGTGCCAGCAGCAATACCGAGGGACTAGCGGGGAACAATGAGCAGTTCTTC.

In its sample, this clonotype was seen a few times. The genes are TRBV7-3 and TRBJ2-6, with D possibly being TRBD1 or TRBD2 (6 bases each). The V end was cut by 7 bases, the J end by 1 base, with 11 bases between. The CDR3 loop spans 15 amino acids. CDR1 is SGHTA, CDR2 FQGTGA, per germline. CDR3 loop: CASKSGASGANVLTF. The CDR3 DNA is TGTGCCAGCAAATCGGGGGCTTCTGGGGCCAACGTCCTGACTTTC.

This clonotype appeared many times. The rearrangement links TRBV6-1 to TRBJ2-1; D gene unclear. V lost 6 bases and J 4 bases, leaving 13 bases between the germline ends. The CDR3 length is 14 residues. Germline V gives CDR1 MNHNS, CDR2 SASEGT. The CDR3 DNA sequence: TGTGCCAGCAGCCCCTCTGTGGGTTACAATGAGCAGTTCTTC. Translated: CASSPSVGYNEQFF.

This clonotype has a count of ten or more. This rearrangement joins TRBV7-9 to TRBJ1-1; TRBD1 aligns across 8 bases. CDR1 and CDR2 (germline): SEHNR, FQNEAQ (reference sequence). This CDR3 is built from 17 residues. Losses at the gene ends were 3 bases for V and 3 bases for J; bases not matched to a gene: 12. As DNA, the CDR3 is TGTGCCAGCAGCTTCAGGGGGCGGAGGCAAGGCTACACTGAAGCTTTCTTT. Residues: CASSFRGRRQGYTEAFF.

V gene TRBV11-2 combines with J gene TRBJ2-1; weak D call: TRBD2 (6 bases). V shed 3 bases and J shed 7 bases, with 19 bases lying between them. The CDR3 is 16 amino acids. Looked up from germline, CDR1 is SGHAT and CDR2 is FQNNGV. The CDR3 nucleotides read TGTGCCAGCAGCTTCTGGGGACTGATGAACTTTAATGAGCAGTTCTTC. This sequence encodes CASSFWGLMNFNEQFF.

This clonotype was observed at least ten times. The chain couples TRBV27 to TRBJ2-2, with TRBD1 matching over 7 bases. The CDR3 is 14 amino acids. The V segment lost 8 bases and the J segment 3 bases; nucleotides outside the gene matches: 6. From germline, CDR1 is MNHEY and CDR2 SMNVEV (reference sequence). CDR3 nucleotides: TGTGCCAGCCGAGGACAGGTCCACACCGGGGAGCTGTTTTTT. Translation gives CASRGQVHTGELFF.